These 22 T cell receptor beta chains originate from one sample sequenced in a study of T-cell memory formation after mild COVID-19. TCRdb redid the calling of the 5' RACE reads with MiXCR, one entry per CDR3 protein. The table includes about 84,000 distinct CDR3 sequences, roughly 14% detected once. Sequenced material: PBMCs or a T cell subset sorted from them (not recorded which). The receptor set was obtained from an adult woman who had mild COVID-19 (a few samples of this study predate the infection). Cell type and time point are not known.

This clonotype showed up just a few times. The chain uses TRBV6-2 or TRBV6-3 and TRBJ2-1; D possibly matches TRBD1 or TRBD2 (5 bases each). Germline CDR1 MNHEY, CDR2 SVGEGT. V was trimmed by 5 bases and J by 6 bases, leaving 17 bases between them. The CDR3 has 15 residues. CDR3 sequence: CASSGFPGPSNEQFF. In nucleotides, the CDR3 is TGTGCCAGCAGTGGATTTCCGGGACCCTCCAATGAGCAGTTCTTC.

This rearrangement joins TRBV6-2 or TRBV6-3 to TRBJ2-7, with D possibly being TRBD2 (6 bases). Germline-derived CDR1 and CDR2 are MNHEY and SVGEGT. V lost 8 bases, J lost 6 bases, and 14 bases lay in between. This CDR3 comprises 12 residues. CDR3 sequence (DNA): TGTGCCAGCGGACTACATCGCGGCGAGCAGTACTTC. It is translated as CASGLHRGEQYF.

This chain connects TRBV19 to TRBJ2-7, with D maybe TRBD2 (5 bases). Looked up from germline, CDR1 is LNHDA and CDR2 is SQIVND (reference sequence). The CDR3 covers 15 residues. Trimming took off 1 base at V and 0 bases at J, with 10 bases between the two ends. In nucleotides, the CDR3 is TGTGCCAGTAGTATAGTCCCCGGGAACTCCTACGAGCAGTACTTC. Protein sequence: CASSIVPGNSYEQYF.

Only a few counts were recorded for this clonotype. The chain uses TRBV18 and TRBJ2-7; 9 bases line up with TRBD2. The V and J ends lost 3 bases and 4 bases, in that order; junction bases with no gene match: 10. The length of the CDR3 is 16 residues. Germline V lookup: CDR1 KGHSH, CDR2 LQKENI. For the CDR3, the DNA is TGTGCCAGCTCACCCGGTGGCGGGAGGGCCGGATACGAGCAGTACTTC. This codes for CASSPGGGRAGYEQYF.

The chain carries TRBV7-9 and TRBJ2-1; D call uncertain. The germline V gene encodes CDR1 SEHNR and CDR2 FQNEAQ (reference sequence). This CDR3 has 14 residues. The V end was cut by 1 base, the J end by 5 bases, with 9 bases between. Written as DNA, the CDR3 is TGTGCCAGCAGCTTAGGTGCACTGAACAATGAGCAGTTCTTC. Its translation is CASSLGALNNEQFF. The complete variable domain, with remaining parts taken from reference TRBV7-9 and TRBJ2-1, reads DTGVSQNPRHKITKRGQNVTFRCDPISEHNRLYWYRQTLGQGPEFLTYFQNEAQLEKSRLLSDRFSAERPKGSFSTLEIQRTEQGDSAMYLCASSLGALNNEQFFGPGTRLTVL.

CDR3 in amino acids: CASSSLPGQGAYEQYF. CDR3 sequence (DNA): TGTGCCAGCAGTTCCCTTCCGGGACAGGGGGCTTACGAGCAGTACTTC. The chain joins TRBV12-3 or TRBV12-4 to TRBJ2-7, with TRBD1 identical over 12 bases. After removal of 4 bases from V and 4 bases from J, the junction contained 8 bases not matched to a gene. The CDR3 totals 16 residues.

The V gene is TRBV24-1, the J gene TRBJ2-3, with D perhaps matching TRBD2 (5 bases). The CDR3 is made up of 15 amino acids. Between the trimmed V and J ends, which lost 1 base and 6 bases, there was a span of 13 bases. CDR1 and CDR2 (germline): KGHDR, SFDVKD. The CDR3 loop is CATSDLARRGDTQYF. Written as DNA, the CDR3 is TGTGCCACCAGTGATTTAGCCAGACGAGGGGATACGCAGTATTTT.

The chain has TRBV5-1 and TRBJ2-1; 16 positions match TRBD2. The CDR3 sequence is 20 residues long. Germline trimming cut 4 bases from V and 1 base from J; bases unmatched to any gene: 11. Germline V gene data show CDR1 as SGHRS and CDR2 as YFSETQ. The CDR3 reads CASSPGTSGGAQASYNEQFF. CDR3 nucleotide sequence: TGCGCCAGCAGCCCCGGGACTAGCGGGGGGGCCCAGGCATCCTACAATGAGCAGTTCTTC. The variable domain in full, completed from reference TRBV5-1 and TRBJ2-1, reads KAGVTQTPRYLIKTRGQQVTLSCSPISGHRSVSWYQQTPGQGLQFLFEYFSETQRNKGNFPGRFSGRQFSNSRSEMNVSTLELGDSALYLCASSPGTSGGAQASYNEQFFGPGTRLTVL.

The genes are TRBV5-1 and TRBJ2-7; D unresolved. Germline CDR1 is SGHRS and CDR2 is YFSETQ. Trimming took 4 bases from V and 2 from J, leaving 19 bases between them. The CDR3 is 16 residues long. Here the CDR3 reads CASSNGGPQWTYEQYF. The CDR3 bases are TGCGCCAGCAGCAATGGTGGGCCGCAGTGGACCTACGAGCAGTACTTC.

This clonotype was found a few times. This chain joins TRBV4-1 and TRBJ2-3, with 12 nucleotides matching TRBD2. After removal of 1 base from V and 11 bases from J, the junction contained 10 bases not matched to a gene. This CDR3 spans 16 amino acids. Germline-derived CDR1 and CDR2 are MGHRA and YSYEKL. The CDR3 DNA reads TGCGCCAGCAGCCAAGTAGCCTTGCAGACTAGCGGGGGGCAGTATTTT. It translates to CASSQVALQTSGGQYF.

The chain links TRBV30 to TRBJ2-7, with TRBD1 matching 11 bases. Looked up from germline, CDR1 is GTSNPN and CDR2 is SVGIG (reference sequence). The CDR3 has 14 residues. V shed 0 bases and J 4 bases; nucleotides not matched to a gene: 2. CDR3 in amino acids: CAWSVGTGGYEQYF. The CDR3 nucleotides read TGTGCCTGGAGTGTAGGGACAGGGGGATACGAGCAGTACTTC. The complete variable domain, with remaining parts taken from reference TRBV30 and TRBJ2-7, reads SQTIHQWPATLVQPVGSPLSLECTVEGTSNPNLYWYRQAAGRGLQLLFYSVGIGQISSEVPQNLSASRPQDRQFILSSKKLLLSDSGFYLCAWSVGTGGYEQYFGPGTRLTVT.

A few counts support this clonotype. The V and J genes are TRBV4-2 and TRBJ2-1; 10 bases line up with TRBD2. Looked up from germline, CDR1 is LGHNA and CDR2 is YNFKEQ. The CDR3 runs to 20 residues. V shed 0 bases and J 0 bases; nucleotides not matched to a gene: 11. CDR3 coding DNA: TGTGCCAGCAGCCAAGAGGTTGGTAGCGGGAGGATCCCCTCCTACAATGAGCAGTTCTTC. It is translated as CASSQEVGSGRIPSYNEQFF.

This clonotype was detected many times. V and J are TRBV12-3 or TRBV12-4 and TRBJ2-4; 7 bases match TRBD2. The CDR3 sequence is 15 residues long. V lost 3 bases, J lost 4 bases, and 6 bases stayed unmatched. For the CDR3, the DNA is TGTGCCAGCAGTTTGGGGGGGATCTCGAAAAACATTCAGTACTTC. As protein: CASSLGGISKNIQYF.

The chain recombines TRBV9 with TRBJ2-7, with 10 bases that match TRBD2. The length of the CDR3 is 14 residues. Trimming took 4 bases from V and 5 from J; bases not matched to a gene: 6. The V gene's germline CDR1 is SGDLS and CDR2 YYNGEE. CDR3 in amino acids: CASSPSSGGHEQYF. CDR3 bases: TGTGCCAGCAGCCCCTCTAGCGGGGGCCACGAGCAGTACTTC.

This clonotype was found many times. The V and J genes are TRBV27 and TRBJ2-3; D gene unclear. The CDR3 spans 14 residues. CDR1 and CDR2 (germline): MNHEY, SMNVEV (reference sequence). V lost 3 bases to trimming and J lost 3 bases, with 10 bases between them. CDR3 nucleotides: TGTGCCAGCAGTTTCACAAGGGCGACAGATACGCAGTATTTT. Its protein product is CASSFTRATDTQYF.

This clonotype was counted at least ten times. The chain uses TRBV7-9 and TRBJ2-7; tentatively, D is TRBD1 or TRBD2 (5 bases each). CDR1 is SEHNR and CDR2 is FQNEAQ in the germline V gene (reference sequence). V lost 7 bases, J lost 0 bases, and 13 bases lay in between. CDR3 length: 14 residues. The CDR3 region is CASTPWGSSYEQYF. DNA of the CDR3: TGTGCCAGCACCCCTTGGGGGAGCTCCTACGAGCAGTACTTC.

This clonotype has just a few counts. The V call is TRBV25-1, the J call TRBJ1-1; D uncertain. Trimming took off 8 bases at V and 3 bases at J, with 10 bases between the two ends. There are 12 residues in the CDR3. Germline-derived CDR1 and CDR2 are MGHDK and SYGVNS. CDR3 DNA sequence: TGTGCCAGCTCGGACTGGGACACTGAAGCTTTCTTT. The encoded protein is CASSDWDTEAFF. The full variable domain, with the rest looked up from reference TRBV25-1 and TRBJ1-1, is EADIYQTPRYLVIGTGKKITLECSQTMGHDKMYWYQQDPGMELHLIHYSYGVNSTEKGDLSSESTVSRIRTEHFPLTLESARPSHTSQYLCASSDWDTEAFFGQGTRLTVV.

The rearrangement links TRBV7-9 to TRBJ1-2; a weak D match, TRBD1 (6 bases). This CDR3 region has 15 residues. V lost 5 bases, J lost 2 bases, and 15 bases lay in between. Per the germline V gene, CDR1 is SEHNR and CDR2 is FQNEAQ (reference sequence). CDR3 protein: CASSRTGTSNYGYTF. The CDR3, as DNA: TGTGCCAGCAGCAGAACCGGGACATCAAACTATGGCTACACCTTC.

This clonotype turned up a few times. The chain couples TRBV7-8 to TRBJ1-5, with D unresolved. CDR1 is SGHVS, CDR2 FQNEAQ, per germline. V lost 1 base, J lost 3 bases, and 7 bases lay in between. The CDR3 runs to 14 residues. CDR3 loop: CASSLGGINQPQHF. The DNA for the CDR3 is TGTGCCAGCAGCTTAGGAGGAATCAATCAGCCCCAGCATTTT.

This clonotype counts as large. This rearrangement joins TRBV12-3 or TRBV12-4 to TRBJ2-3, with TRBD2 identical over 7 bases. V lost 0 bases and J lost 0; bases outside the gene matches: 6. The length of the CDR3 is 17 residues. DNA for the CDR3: TGTGCCAGCAGTTTAGCGGGGAGGGGTCCTAGCACAGATACGCAGTATTTT. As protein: CASSLAGRGPSTDTQYF.

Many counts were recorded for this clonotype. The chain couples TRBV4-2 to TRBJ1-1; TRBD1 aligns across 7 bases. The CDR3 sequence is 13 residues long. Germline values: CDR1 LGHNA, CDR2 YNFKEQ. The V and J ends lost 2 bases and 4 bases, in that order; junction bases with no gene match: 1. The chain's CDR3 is CASSQRQGTEAFF. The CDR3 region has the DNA TGTGCCAGCAGCCAAAGACAGGGCACTGAAGCTTTCTTT.

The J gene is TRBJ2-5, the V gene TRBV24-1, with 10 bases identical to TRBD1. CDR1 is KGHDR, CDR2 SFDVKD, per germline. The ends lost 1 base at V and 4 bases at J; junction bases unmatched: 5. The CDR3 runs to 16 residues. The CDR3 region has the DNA TGTGCCACCAGTGATTTCGGGACAGGGGTGCGAGAGACCCAGTACTTC. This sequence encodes CATSDFGTGVRETQYF.